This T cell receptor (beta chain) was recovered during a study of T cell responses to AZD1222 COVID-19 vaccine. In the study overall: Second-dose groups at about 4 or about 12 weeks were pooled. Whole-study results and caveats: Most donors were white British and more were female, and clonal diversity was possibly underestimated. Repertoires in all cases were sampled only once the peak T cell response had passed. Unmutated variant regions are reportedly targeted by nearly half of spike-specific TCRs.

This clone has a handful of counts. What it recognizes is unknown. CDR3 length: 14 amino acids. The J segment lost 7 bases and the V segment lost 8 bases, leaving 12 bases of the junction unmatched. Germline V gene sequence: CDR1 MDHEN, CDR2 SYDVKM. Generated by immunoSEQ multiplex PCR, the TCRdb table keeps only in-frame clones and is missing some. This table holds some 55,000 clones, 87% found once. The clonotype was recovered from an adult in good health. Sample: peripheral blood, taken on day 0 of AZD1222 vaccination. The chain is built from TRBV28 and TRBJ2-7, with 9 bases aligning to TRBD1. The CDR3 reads CASAPGQGREEQYF. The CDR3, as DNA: TGTGCCAGCGCTCCGGGACAGGGTCGTGAGGAGCAGTACTTC.